The 2 T cell receptor beta chains below come from one sample, sequenced in a study of blood T cell repertoires in COVID-19. Sequencing was performed with immunoSEQ multiplex PCR; in TCRdb, only in-frame clones are kept and a portion is missing. The top ten clones hold about 2% of a sample with some 320,000 clones, 85% of them seen once. Sequenced material: PBMCs or T cells enriched from blood (not recorded which). These receptors all stem from a woman in her twenties or thirties who had been exposed to COVID-19.

This clone appeared a few times. The chain links TRBV6-5 to TRBJ2-7; D perhaps matches TRBD1 (6 bases). This CDR3 is built from 14 residues. The V and J ends lost 7 bases and 5 bases respectively, with 18 bases between them. Germline assignment: CDR1 MNHEY and CDR2 SVGAGI. The CDR3, as DNA: TGTGCCAGCAAATACGCAGGGGTTGGGAACGAGCAGTACTTC. It translates to CASKYAGVGNEQYF.

This clone was recorded a few times. The chain carries TRBV12-3 or TRBV12-4 and TRBJ1-5; D not resolved. V lost 2 bases to trimming and J lost 5 bases, with 7 bases between them. The length of the CDR3 is 13 residues. The CDR3 reads CASSLSGYQPQHF. For the CDR3, the DNA is TGTGCCAGCAGTTTATCGGGGTATCAGCCCCAGCATTTT.